This passage covers 21 T cell receptor beta chains from one sample sequenced in a study of cytomegalovirus exposure and HLA in healthy donors. The PCR contained 60 Vbeta and 13 Jbeta primers. Data came from immunoSEQ multiplex PCR; TCRdb stores just in-frame clones and leaves some out. The sample yields about 180,000 clones, over 70% seen once. Sequencing used PBMCs. These receptors originate from a young man in good health and CMV-seronegative.

This chain links TRBV6-6 with TRBJ2-7, with 8 bases matching TRBD1. J was trimmed by 0 bases and V by 5 bases; bases with no gene match: 3. Germline CDR1 MNHNY, CDR2 SVGAGI (reference sequence). This CDR3 is 14 amino acids long. The CDR3 protein is CASSHRGDSYEQYF. CDR3 bases: TGTGCCAGCAGTCACAGGGGGGACTCCTACGAGCAGTACTTC.

V usage is TRBV12-5 and J usage is TRBJ2-3; 8 positions agree with TRBD2. V dropped 4 bases and J dropped 3; count of bases not matched to a gene: 6. The CDR3 has 15 residues. Germline CDR1 is LGHNT and CDR2 is FRNRAP. CDR3 nucleotide sequence: TGTGCTAGTGGTTCCGGGGGGGCCCCAACAGATACGCAGTATTTT. Its translation: CASGSGGAPTDTQYF. The whole variable domain, filled in from reference TRBV12-5 and TRBJ2-3, reads DARVTQTPRHKVTEMGQEVTMRCQPILGHNTVFWYRQTMMQGLELLAYFRNRAPLDDSGMPKDRFSAEMPDATLATLKIQPSEPRDSAVYFCASGSGGAPTDTQYFGPGTRLTVL.

This clone has more than one count but fewer than ten. This chain joins TRBV6-5 and TRBJ2-1, with 9 nucleotides matching TRBD2. CDR3 length equals 15 residues. Germline V gene data show CDR1 as MNHEY and CDR2 as SVGAGI. Losses at the gene ends were 2 bases for V and 2 bases for J; bases not matched to a gene: 1. CDR3 DNA sequence: TGTGCCAGCAGTTACGCTAGCGGGGCCTACAATGAGCAGTTCTTC. It translates to CASSYASGAYNEQFF.

V gene TRBV30 combines with J gene TRBJ2-1; 10 bases map to TRBD2. V was pared by 2 bases and J by 7 bases, with 8 bases of the junction left unmatched. CDR1 and CDR2 (germline): GTSNPN, SVGIG (reference sequence). There are 15 residues in the CDR3. Written as DNA, the CDR3 is TGTGCCTGGAGTCCTAAGGGACTAGCGAGGAATGAGCAGTTCTTC. Encoded protein: CAWSPKGLARNEQFF.

There are a few counts of this clone. The chain employs TRBV7-2 and TRBJ1-1; no reliable D call. V dropped 3 bases and J dropped 7 bases, with 12 bases sitting between them. The CDR3 spans 13 residues. The germline CDR1 and CDR2 sequences are SGHTA and FQGNSA. CDR3 coding DNA: TGTGCCAGCAGCTTCTTGACAAGCCGTGAAGCTTTCTTT. It is translated as CASSFLTSREAFF.

The chain employs TRBV5-1 and TRBJ1-4; unclear D gene. The CDR3 extends over 13 amino acids. Trimming took off 4 bases at V and 8 bases at J, with 12 bases between the two ends. Germline-derived CDR1 and CDR2 are SGHRS and YFSETQ. For the CDR3, the DNA is TGCGCCAGCAGCCCTTATATGAGGGAAAAACTGTTTTTT. Protein product: CASSPYMREKLFF.

This rearrangement joins TRBV7-9 to TRBJ2-7; D not certain. V lost 5 bases and J 6 bases, leaving 8 bases between the germline ends. Per the germline V gene, CDR1 is SEHNR and CDR2 is FQNEAQ (reference sequence). The CDR3 contains 11 residues. The CDR3 protein is CASSQSIEQYF. The CDR3 coding sequence is TGTGCCAGCAGCCAATCCATCGAGCAGTACTTC.

Written as DNA, the CDR3 is TGTGCCAGCAGTTTAAGGACAGGGAATTACCGAGGGGAGCTGTTTTTT. Protein sequence: CASSLRTGNYRGELFF. The V gene is TRBV7-6, the J gene TRBJ2-2, with TRBD1 identical over 8 bases. Germline CDR1 reads SGHVS; CDR2 reads FNYEAQ. This CDR3 contains 16 residues. V lost 6 bases, J lost 8 bases, and 14 bases stayed unmatched.

The chain is built from TRBV5-6 and TRBJ2-7; D ambiguous. Germline lookup yields CDR1 SGHDT and CDR2 YYEEEE. V was shortened by 0 bases and J by 6 bases, with 7 bases between the two germline ends. This CDR3 has 12 residues. CDR3 in amino acids: CASSLGVGEQYF. The CDR3, as DNA: TGTGCCAGCAGCTTGGGAGTCGGCGAGCAGTACTTC.

The chain employs TRBV18 and TRBJ1-5; the D gene is possibly TRBD1 (5 bases). Trimming stripped 0 bases from V and 5 bases from J, with 11 bases between. This CDR3 comprises 15 residues. Germline-derived CDR1 and CDR2 are KGHSH and LQKENI. CDR3 DNA: TGTGCCAGCTCACCACCCGGGACTGGTGATCAGCCCCAGCATTTT. This codes for CASSPPGTGDQPQHF. Based on the CDR3 plus reference TRBV18 and TRBJ1-5, the full variable domain is NAGVMQNPRHLVRRRGQEARLRCSPMKGHSHVYWYRQLPEEGLKFMVYLQKENIIDESGMPKERFSAEFPKEGPSILRIQQVVRGDSAAYFCASSPPGTGDQPQHFGDGTRLSIL.

The count of this clone is one. The chain carries TRBV4-2 and TRBJ2-5, with 7 bases identical to TRBD2. Unmatched junction bases numbered 17, after V lost 3 bases and J lost 4 bases. The CDR3 sequence is 18 residues long. Germline values: CDR1 LGHNA, CDR2 YNFKEQ. This CDR3 is CASSQRRRGKATPETQYF. DNA for the CDR3: TGTGCCAGCAGCCAGAGAAGGCGGGGGAAGGCCACCCCAGAGACCCAGTACTTC.

The chain carries TRBV6-1 and TRBJ2-1, with 8 bases fitting TRBD2. Germline V gives CDR1 MNHNS, CDR2 SASEGT. The CDR3 has 13 amino acids. With 6 bases clipped from V and 10 bases from J, the junction kept 8 bases outside the gene matches. The CDR3 protein is CASRPRLAREQFF. The CDR3 DNA reads as TGTGCCAGCAGACCGAGACTAGCGCGGGAGCAGTTCTTC.

The chain links TRBV5-1 to TRBJ2-2; the match to TRBD2 covers 7 bases. This CDR3 has 16 amino acids. Germline-derived CDR1 and CDR2 are SGHRS and YFSETQ. Losses at the gene ends were 3 bases for V and 2 bases for J; bases not matched to a gene: 7. The CDR3 sequence: CASSSRTSSNTGELFF. The DNA for the CDR3 is TGCGCCAGCAGCTCAAGGACTAGTAGTAACACCGGGGAGCTGTTTTTT.

The CDR3 nucleotides read TGTGCCAGCAGCCCTCACCCCACTAACCTAAACCAAGAGACCCAGTACTTC. Translation gives CASSPHPTNLNQETQYF. This chain joins TRBV5-5 and TRBJ2-5; D gene unclear. The V end lost 4 bases, the J end lost 0 bases, and 19 bases lay between the germline ends. Germline CDR1 SGHKS, CDR2 YYEKEE (reference sequence). This CDR3 contains 17 residues.

This sequence joins TRBV5-4 and TRBJ2-7; 7 bases match TRBD1. V dropped 2 bases and J dropped 0; count of bases not matched to a gene: 5. Per the germline V gene, CDR1 is SGHNT and CDR2 is YYREEE (reference sequence). The CDR3 is 15 amino acids. The CDR3 region has the DNA TGTGCCAGCAGCTTCCGGGACAGCTTCTCCTACGAGCAGTACTTC. Residues: CASSFRDSFSYEQYF.

V gene TRBV5-1 combines with J gene TRBJ2-5, with 8 bases aligning to TRBD2. J was trimmed by 14 bases and V by 8 bases; bases with no gene match: 11. This CDR3 is built from 11 residues. Per germline, CDR1 SGHRS and CDR2 YFSETQ. CDR3 protein: CASRTGGFVYF. The DNA for the CDR3 is TGCGCCAGTAGGACGGGAGGGTTTGTCTACTTC.

This clone has only one observation. The chain has TRBV10-3 and TRBJ1-1; D ambiguous. The length of the CDR3 is 15 residues. The germline gives CDR1 ENHRY, CDR2 SYGVKD. Trimming removed 3 bases at V and 1 base at J, with 12 bases between. The CDR3 nucleotides read TGTGCCATCAGTGATACTTCTACAGCGAACACTGAAGCTTTCTTT. It is translated as CAISDTSTANTEAFF.

A few counts support this clone. The rearrangement joins TRBV6-6 to TRBJ1-2, with 8 bases identical to TRBD1. The CDR3 sequence is 15 residues long. From germline, CDR1 is MNHNY and CDR2 SVGAGI (reference sequence). V lost 4 bases and J lost 6; bases outside the gene matches: 10. CDR3 sequence: CASSSFLTGVNGYTF. DNA of the CDR3: TGTGCCAGCAGTTCTTTCTTGACAGGGGTTAATGGCTACACCTTC.

The chain is built from TRBV19 and TRBJ2-1; 8 nucleotides match TRBD1. J gave up 7 bases and V 2 bases, and 1 base lay outside the gene matches. CDR1 is LNHDA, CDR2 SQIVND, per germline (reference sequence). The CDR3 is 13 residues long. The CDR3 loop reads CASSIQGANEQFF. The CDR3 DNA reads TGTGCCAGTAGTATACAGGGGGCAAATGAGCAGTTCTTC.

This clone has more than one count but fewer than ten. The CDR3 loop is CASSRFRGGVGEQYF. The CDR3 DNA sequence: TGTGCCAGTAGCCGGTTTAGGGGAGGGGTCGGCGAGCAGTACTTC. The chain uses TRBV19 and TRBJ2-7, with 7 bases matching TRBD2. Germline V gives CDR1 LNHDA, CDR2 SQIVND (reference sequence). CDR3 size: 15 residues. After removal of 6 bases from V and 6 bases from J, the junction contained 14 bases not matched to a gene.

The chain uses TRBV30 and TRBJ2-5, with D possibly matching TRBD1 (5 bases). The germline V and J ends were trimmed by 5 bases and 2 bases, with 24 bases remaining between them. Per the germline V gene, CDR1 is GTSNPN and CDR2 is SVGIG (reference sequence). The CDR3 consists of 17 residues. For the CDR3, the DNA is TGTGCCTGGGGTGGGATCGGTGGGCAGGGTGGACAAGAGACCCAGTACTTC. It codes for CAWGGIGGQGGQETQYF.